This T cell receptor beta chain emerged from a study of T and B cells in COVID-19 patients. At the level of the study: Blood was sampled from COVID-19 patients who were either actively infected or recovered. Critical illness requiring mechanical ventilation or extracorporeal membrane oxygenation affected about 60% of the 20 active-infection patients.

Study-level findings and limits: In COVID-19 patients, T cell receptor beta variable and joining gene use was reportedly strongly skewed. Highly clonal in active COVID-19, TRB repertoires exceeded healthy-donor diversity and richness at recovery.

TRB rearrangements were amplified by multiplex PCR with BIOMED2 TRB-A/B primers. From the multiplex PCR reads, TCRdb called clonotypes with MiXCR, one entry per CDR3 protein. This table has approximately 8,500 distinct CDR3 sequences, approximately 30% appearing once. Of note for this clonotype: What it binds is unknown.

From blood, roughly 220-550 ng of genomic DNA served as TRB template. The CDR3 contains 15 residues. The germline V gene encodes CDR1 DFQATT and CDR2 SNEGSKA (reference sequence). Losses at the gene ends were 0 bases for V and 10 bases for J; bases not matched to a gene: 10. Sequencing used blood. The rearrangement links TRBV20-1 to TRBJ2-1; 9 nucleotides match TRBD2. The source of this sequence is a human donor who had recovered from COVID-19. CDR3 region: CSARDRALAGIEQFF. CDR3 coding DNA: TGCAGTGCTAGAGATCGCGCCCTAGCGGGGATCGAGCAGTTCTTC.